Given below is one T cell receptor beta chain in context. This entry comes from a study of CD8 T cells in Susac syndrome. Random hexamers served to reverse transcribe roughly 0.5 to 1 ug RNA. A single record per CDR3 protein comes from TCRdb applying MiXCR to the immunoSEQ multiplex PCR reads. The repertoire holds roughly 150,000 distinct CDR3 sequences, with about 94% as singletons. The study sequenced TCR beta in blood CD8+ and CD4+ T cells. TEMRA cells were FACS-enriched, with CD8+ and CD4+ T cells isolated negatively. V was pared by 0 bases and J by 5 bases, with 18 bases between. Looked up from germline, CDR1 is SGHNT and CDR2 is YYREEE (reference sequence). This CDR3 has 16 amino acids.

The receptor's source is a human donor with Susac syndrome. The source material was CD4+ T cells from PBMCs. The chain carries TRBV5-4 and TRBJ2-7; D is perhaps TRBD2 (6 bases). The CDR3 sequence is CASSLVGGPFSDEQYF. The CDR3 nucleotides read TGTGCCAGCAGCTTGGTCGGGGGACCCTTTTCCGACGAGCAGTACTTC. The variable domain in full, with the rest retrieved from reference TRBV5-4 and TRBJ2-7, is ETGVTQSPTHLIKTRGQQVTLRCSSQSGHNTVSWYQQALGQGPQFIFQYYREEENGRGNFPPRFSGLQFPNYSSELNVNALELDDSALYLCASSLVGGPFSDEQYFGPGTRLTVT.